One sample yielded the 2 T cell receptor beta chains listed below, sequenced in a study of blood T cell repertoires in COVID-19. The protocol was immunoSEQ multiplex PCR, while the TCRdb copy is restricted to in-frame clones and leaves out a portion. The sample contains over 250,000 clones, just under 90% of which appear only once. The sample consisted of PBMCs or T cells enriched from blood (not recorded which). The origin of the receptors is a woman in her fifties or sixties who had recovered from COVID-19.

The gene calls are TRBV19 and TRBJ2-1; 8 positions match TRBD2. There are 14 residues in the CDR3. Germline CDR1 reads LNHDA; CDR2 reads SQIVND (reference sequence). V was clipped by 5 bases and J by 2 bases; unmatched bases: 2. This chain's CDR3 is CASSQTSAYNEQFF. The DNA for the CDR3 is TGTGCCAGTAGTCAGACTAGCGCCTACAATGAGCAGTTCTTC.

This clone was seen a single time. The V call is TRBV6-4, the J call TRBJ2-2; TRBD1 aligns across 7 bases. V was clipped by 8 bases and J by 5 bases; unmatched bases: 8. CDR1 is MRHNA and CDR2 is SNTAGT in the germline V gene. The CDR3 extends over 14 amino acids. The CDR3 sequence: CASRIGGATGELFF. CDR3 in DNA: TGTGCCAGCCGAATAGGGGGCGCAACCGGGGAGCTGTTTTTT.